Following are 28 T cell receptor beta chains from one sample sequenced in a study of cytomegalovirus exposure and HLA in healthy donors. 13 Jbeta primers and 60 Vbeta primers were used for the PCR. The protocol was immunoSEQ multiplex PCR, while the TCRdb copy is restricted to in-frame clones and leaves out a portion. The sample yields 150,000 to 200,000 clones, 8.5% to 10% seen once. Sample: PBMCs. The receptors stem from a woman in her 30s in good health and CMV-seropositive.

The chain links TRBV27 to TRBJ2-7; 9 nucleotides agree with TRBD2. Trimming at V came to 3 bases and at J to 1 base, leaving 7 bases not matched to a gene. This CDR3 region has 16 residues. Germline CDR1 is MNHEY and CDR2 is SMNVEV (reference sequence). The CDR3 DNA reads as TGTGCCAGCAGTTTTACAGGGCGGGGGGGGTCCTACGAGCAGTACTTC. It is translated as CASSFTGRGGSYEQYF.

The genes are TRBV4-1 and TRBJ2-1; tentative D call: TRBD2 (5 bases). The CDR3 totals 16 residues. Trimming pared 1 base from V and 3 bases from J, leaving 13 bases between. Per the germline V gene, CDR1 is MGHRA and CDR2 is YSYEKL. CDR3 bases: TGCGCCAGCAGCCAAGTCGGCGGGCGAAGCTACAATGAGCAGTTCTTC. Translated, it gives CASSQVGGRSYNEQFF.

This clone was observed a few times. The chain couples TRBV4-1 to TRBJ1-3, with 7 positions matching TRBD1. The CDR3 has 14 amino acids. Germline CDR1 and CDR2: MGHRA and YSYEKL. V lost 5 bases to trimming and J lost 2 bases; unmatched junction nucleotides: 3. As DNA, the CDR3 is TGCGCCAGCAGCGTAGGGGGCGCTGGAAACACCATATATTTT. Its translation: CASSVGGAGNTIYF.

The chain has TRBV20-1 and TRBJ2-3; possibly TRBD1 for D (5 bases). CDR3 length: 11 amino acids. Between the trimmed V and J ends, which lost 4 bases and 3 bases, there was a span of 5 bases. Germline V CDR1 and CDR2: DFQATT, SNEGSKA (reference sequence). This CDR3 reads CSAKGTDTQYF. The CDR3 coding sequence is TGCAGTGCTAAGGGGACAGATACGCAGTATTTT.

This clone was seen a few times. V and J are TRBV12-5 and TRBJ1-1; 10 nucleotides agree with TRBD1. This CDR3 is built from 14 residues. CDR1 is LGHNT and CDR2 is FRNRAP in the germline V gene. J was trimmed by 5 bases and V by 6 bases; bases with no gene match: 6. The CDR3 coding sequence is TGTGCTAGTGGGGGACAGGGGATCGTTACTGAAGCTTTCTTT. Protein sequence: CASGGQGIVTEAFF.

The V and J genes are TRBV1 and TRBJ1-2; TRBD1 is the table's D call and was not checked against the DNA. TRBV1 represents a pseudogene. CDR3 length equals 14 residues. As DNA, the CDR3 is TGCACCAGCAGCCAAGGAAAACAGGGGGACGGCTACACCTTC. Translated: CTSSQGKQGDGYTF.

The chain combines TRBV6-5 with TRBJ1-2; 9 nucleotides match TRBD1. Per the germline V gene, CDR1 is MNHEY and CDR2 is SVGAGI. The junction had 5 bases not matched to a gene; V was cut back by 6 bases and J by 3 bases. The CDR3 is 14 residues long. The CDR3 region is CASSWDRADYGYTF. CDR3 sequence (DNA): TGTGCCAGCAGCTGGGACAGGGCGGACTATGGCTACACCTTC.

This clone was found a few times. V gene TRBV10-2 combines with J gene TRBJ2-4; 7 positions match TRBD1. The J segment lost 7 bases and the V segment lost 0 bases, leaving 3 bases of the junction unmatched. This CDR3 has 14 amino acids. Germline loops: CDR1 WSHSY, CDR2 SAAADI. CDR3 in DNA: TGCGCCAGCAGTGAGTCCCCGACAGGGAACATTCAGTACTTC. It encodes CASSESPTGNIQYF.

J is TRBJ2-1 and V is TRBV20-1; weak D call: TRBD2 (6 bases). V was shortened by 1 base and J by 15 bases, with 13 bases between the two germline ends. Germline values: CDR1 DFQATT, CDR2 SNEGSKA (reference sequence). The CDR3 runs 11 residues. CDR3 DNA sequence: TGCAGTGCTAGAGGGGACTCGAACTTGTTCTTC. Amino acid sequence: CSARGDSNLFF.

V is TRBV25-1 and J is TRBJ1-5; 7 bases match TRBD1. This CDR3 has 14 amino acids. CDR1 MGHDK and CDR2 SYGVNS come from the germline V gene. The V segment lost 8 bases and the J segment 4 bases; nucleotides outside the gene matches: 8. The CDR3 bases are TGTGCCAGCGGAGAGGGACAGTTGAATCAGCCCCAGCATTTT. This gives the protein CASGEGQLNQPQHF.

CDR3 DNA sequence: TGTGCCAGCAGCTCCCGGTGGGGGGAGGAGGACTATGGCTACACCTTC. It yields the protein CASSSRWGEEDYGYTF. The gene calls are TRBV11-2 and TRBJ1-2, with D perhaps matching TRBD1 (5 bases). Between the trimmed V and J ends, which lost 4 bases and 3 bases, there was a span of 18 bases. Germline values: CDR1 SGHAT, CDR2 FQNNGV. The CDR3 has 16 amino acids.

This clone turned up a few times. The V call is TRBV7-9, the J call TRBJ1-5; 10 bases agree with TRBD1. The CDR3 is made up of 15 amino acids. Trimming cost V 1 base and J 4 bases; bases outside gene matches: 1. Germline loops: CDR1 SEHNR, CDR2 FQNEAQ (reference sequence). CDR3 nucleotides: TGTGCCAGCAGCTTAGGGACAGGGGGAAATCAGCCCCAGCATTTT. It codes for CASSLGTGGNQPQHF.

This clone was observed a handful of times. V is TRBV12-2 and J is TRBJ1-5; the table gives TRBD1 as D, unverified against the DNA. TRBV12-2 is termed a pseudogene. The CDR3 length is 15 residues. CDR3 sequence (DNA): TGTGCAAGTCGCTTCCAACAGGGGGGTAATCAGCCCCAGCATTTT. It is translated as CASRFQQGGNQPQHF.

CDR3 in amino acids: CASSFSGSAAQYF. The CDR3 DNA sequence: TGTGCCAGCAGCTTCAGCGGGAGTGCGGCCCAGTACTTC. The genes are TRBV11-3 and TRBJ2-5; TRBD2 aligns across 8 bases. V was pared by 3 bases and J by 9 bases, with 6 bases of the junction left unmatched. This CDR3 has 13 amino acids. Germline CDR1 reads SGHNT; CDR2 reads YENEEA.

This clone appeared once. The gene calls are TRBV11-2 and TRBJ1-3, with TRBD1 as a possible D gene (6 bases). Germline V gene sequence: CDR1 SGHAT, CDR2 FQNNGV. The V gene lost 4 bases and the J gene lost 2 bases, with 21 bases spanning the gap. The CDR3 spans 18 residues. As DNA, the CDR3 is TGTGCCAGCAGCTCCGGCCAAGACAGGTCTCCCCCTGGAAACACCATATATTTT. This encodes CASSSGQDRSPPGNTIYF.

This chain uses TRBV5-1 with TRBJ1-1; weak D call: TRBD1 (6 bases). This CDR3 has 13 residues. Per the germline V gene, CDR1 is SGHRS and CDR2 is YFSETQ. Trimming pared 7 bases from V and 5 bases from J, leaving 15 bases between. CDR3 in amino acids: CASGITGLTEAFF. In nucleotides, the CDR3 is TGCGCCAGCGGAATAACAGGGCTTACTGAAGCTTTCTTT.

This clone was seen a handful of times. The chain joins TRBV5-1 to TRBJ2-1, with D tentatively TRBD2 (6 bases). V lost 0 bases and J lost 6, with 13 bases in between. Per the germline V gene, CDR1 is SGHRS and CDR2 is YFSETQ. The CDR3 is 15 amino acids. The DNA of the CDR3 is TGCGCCAGCAGCTTGGTCAGTAGCGGAGGCAATGAGCAGTTCTTC. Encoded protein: CASSLVSSGGNEQFF.

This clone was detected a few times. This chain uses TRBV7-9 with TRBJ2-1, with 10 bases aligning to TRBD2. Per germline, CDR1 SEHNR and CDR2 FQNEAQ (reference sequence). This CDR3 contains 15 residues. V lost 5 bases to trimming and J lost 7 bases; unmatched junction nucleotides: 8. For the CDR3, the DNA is TGTGCCAGCAGCCCGAGCGGGAGGGCCTTTAATGAGCAGTTCTTC. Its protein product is CASSPSGRAFNEQFF.

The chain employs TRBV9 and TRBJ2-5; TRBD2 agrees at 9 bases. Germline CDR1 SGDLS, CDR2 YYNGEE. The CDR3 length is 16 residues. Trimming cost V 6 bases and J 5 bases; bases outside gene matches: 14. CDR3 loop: CASTSGAGGPWETQYF. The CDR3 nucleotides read TGTGCCAGCACCTCAGGGGCGGGAGGGCCTTGGGAGACCCAGTACTTC.

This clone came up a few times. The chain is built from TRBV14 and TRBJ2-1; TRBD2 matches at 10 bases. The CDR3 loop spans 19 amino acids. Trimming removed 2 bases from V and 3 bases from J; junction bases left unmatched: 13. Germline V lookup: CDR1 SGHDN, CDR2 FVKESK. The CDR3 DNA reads TGTGCCAGCAGCCAATGGGGAGCGGGAGGGGACTTTAGCTACAATGAGCAGTTCTTC. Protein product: CASSQWGAGGDFSYNEQFF.

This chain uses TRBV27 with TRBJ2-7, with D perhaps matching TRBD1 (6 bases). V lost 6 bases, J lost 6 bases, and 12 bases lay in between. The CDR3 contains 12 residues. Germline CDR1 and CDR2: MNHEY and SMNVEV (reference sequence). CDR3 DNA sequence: TGTGCCAGCAGATCGGACAGATTCGAGCAGTACTTC. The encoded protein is CASRSDRFEQYF.

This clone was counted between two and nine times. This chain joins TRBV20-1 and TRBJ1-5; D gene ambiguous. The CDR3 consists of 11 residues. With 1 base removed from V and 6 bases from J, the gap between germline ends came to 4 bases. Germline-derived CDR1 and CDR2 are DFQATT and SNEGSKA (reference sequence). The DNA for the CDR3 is TGCAGTGCTAGAGGCGGTCAGCCCCAGCATTTT. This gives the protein CSARGGQPQHF.

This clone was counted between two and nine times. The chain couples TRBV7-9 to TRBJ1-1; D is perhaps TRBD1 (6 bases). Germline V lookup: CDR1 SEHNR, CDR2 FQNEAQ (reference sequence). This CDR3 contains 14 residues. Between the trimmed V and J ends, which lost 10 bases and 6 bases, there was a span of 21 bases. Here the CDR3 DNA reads TGTGCCACCGTCGTACAGGGTTCTCGCTCTGAAGCTTTCTTT. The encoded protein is CATVVQGSRSEAFF.

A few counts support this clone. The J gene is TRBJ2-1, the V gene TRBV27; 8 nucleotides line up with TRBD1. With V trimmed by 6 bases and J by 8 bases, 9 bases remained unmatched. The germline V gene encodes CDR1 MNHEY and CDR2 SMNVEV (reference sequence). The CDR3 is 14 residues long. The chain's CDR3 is CASSQDRARDEQFF. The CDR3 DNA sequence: TGTGCCAGCAGCCAGGACAGGGCCAGGGATGAGCAGTTCTTC.

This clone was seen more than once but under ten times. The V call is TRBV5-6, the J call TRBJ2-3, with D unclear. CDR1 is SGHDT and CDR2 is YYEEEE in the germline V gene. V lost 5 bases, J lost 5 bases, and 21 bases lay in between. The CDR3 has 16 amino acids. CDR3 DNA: TGTGCCAGCAGACAATTGTCCTCGGAGTTTCAAGATACGCAGTATTTT. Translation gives CASRQLSSEFQDTQYF.

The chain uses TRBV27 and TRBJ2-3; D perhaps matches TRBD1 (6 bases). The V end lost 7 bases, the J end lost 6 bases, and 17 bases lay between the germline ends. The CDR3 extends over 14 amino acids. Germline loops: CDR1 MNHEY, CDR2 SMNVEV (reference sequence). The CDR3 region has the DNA TGTGCCAGCATTAGGGGGAGACTCACGGATACGCAGTATTTT. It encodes CASIRGRLTDTQYF.

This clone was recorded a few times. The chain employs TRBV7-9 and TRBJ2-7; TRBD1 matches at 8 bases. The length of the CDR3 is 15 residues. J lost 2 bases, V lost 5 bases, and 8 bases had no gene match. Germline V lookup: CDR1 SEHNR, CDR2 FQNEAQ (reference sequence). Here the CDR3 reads CASSRTTGATYEQYF. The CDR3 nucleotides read TGTGCCAGCAGCAGAACGACAGGGGCTACCTACGAGCAGTACTTC.

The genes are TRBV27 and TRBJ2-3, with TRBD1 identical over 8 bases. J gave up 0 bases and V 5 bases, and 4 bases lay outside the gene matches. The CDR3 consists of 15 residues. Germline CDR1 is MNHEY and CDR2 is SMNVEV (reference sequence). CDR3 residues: CASSQGQVSTDTQYF. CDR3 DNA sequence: TGTGCCAGCAGTCAGGGACAGGTTAGCACAGATACGCAGTATTTT.